Below, 8 T cell receptor beta chains from the same sample are listed, as sequenced in a study of cytomegalovirus exposure and HLA in healthy donors. Primers: 60 Vbeta forward and 13 Jbeta reverse. Data came from immunoSEQ multiplex PCR; TCRdb stores just in-frame clones and leaves some out. The table includes 110,000 to 150,000 clones, more than 75% detected once. The sample taken for sequencing was PBMCs. These receptor sequences come from a young woman in good health and CMV-seropositive.

The chain employs TRBV25-1 and TRBJ2-1; TRBD2 agrees at 9 bases. Per germline, CDR1 MGHDK and CDR2 SYGVNS. J was trimmed by 4 bases and V by 5 bases; bases with no gene match: 6. CDR3 length: 15 amino acids. The CDR3 bases are TGTGCCAGCAGTTTCAGCGGGGGGTGGTACAATGAGCAGTTCTTC. Translating it yields CASSFSGGWYNEQFF.

This chain uses TRBV7-9 with TRBJ2-7; 10 nucleotides line up with TRBD1. V lost 5 bases, J lost 4 bases, and 11 bases stayed unmatched. In germline, CDR1 is SEHNR, CDR2 FQNEAQ (reference sequence). CDR3 length equals 16 residues. The CDR3, as DNA: TGTGCCAGCAGCCAAACCGCCGGGACAGGGGCTTACGAGCAGTACTTC. Translated: CASSQTAGTGAYEQYF.

V usage is TRBV6-1 and J usage is TRBJ1-2, with no clear D. The germline CDR1 and CDR2 sequences are MNHNS and SASEGT. Trimming removed 7 bases from V and 3 bases from J, with 12 bases in between. This CDR3 comprises 13 residues. The CDR3 region is CASTSGRDYGYTF. CDR3 nucleotides: TGTGCCAGCACTAGCGGCAGAGACTATGGCTACACCTTC.

V usage is TRBV2 and J usage is TRBJ2-3; D is uncertain. CDR1 is SNHLY and CDR2 is FYNNEI in the germline V gene. The CDR3 is 15 amino acids. V lost 7 bases and J lost 0, with 14 bases in between. CDR3 amino acids: CASTLDHGSTDTQYF. In DNA, the CDR3 is TGTGCCAGCACCCTAGACCATGGAAGCACAGATACGCAGTATTTT.

The chain has TRBV6-5 and TRBJ1-6; TRBD1 agrees at 8 bases. After removal of 6 bases from V and 9 bases from J, the junction contained 7 bases not matched to a gene. CDR1 is MNHEY and CDR2 is SVGAGI in the germline V gene. This CDR3 spans 14 amino acids. The CDR3, as DNA: TGTGCCAGCAGACTCCGGGACAGGATTTCACCCCTCCACTTT. It encodes CASRLRDRISPLHF.

The rearrangement links TRBV2 to TRBJ1-5; D unresolved. The germline CDR1 and CDR2 sequences are SNHLY and FYNNEI. CDR3 length equals 13 residues. The ends were cut back, 0 bases at V and 10 bases at J, with 10 bases in the middle. The CDR3 DNA sequence: TGTGCCAGCAGTGAAGCAATCGAGGGACCCCAGCATTTT. It is translated as CASSEAIEGPQHF.

The V and J genes are TRBV5-4 and TRBJ2-7, with TRBD1 matching 10 bases. The trim removed 1 base at V and 6 bases at J, leaving 4 bases unmatched. CDR1 and CDR2 (germline): SGHNT, YYREEE (reference sequence). CDR3 length: 14 amino acids. CDR3 sequence (DNA): TGTGCCAGCAGCTTGTGGGGACAGGGGACCGAGCAGTACTTC. This sequence encodes CASSLWGQGTEQYF.

The J gene is TRBJ2-5, the V gene TRBV4-2, with 7 bases fitting TRBD1. Germline V gives CDR1 LGHNA, CDR2 YNFKEQ. V was clipped by 0 bases and J by 8 bases; unmatched bases: 6. This CDR3 is built from 14 residues. This CDR3 is CASSQDRGSSTQYF. CDR3 nucleotide sequence: TGTGCCAGCAGCCAAGACAGGGGGAGTTCCACCCAGTACTTC.